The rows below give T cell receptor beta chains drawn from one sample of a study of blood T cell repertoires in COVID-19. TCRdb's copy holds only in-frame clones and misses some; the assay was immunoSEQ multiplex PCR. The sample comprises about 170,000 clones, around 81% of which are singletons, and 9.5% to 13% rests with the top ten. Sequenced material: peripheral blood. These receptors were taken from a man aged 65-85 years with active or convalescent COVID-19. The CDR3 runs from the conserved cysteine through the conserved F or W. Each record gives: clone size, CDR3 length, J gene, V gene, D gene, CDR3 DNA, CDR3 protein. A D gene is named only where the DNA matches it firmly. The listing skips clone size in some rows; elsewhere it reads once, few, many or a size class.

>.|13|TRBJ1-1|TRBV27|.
TGTGCCAGCAGAAGACGGGAATACACTGAAGCTTTCTTT
CASRRREYTEAFF
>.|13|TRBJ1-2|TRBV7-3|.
TGTGCCAGCAGCTTGGGGGGAAACTATGGCTACACCTTC
CASSLGGNYGYTF
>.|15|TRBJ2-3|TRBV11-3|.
TGTGCCAGCAGCTTAGGGGGGCTCCGCACAGATACGCAGTATTTT
CASSLGGLRTDTQYF
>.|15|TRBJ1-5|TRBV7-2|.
TGTGCCAGCAGCAAGACAGGTTCTAGCAATCAGCCCCAGCATTTT
CASSKTGSSNQPQHF
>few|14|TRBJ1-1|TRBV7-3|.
TGTGCCAGCAGCTCCGACAGCATGAACACTGAAGCTTTCTTT
CASSSDSMNTEAFF
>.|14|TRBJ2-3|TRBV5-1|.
TGCGCCAGCAGACTTCCAGGGGGCACAGATACGCAGTATTTT
CASRLPGGTDTQYF
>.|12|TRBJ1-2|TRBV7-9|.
TGTGCCAGCAGCGACCGACTTGGTGGCTACACCTTC
CASSDRLGGYTF
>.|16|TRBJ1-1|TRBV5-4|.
TGTGCCAGCAGCCCTACGGGAGGGAGTGAGAACACTGAAGCTTTCTTT
CASSPTGGSENTEAFF
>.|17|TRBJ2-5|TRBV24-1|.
TGTGCCACCAGTGATTCGCGGGGGGACAGACTGCAAGAGACCCAGTACTTC
CATSDSRGDRLQETQYF
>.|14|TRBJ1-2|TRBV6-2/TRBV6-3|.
TGTGCCAGCAGTTACTATCGGGAATTAGATGGCTACACCTTC
CASSYYRELDGYTF
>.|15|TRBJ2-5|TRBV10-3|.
TGTGCCATCAGTGGCCGAGGGGGGGGAGAAGAGACCCAGTACTTC
CAISGRGGGEETQYF
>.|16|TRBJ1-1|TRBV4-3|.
TGCGCCAGCAGCCAGGAGAGGTGGACTGCTGGCACTGAAGCTTTCTTT
CASSQERWTAGTEAFF
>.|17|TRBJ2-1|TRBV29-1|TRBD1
TGCAGCGTTGATGATGGGAGGGACAGGGGGAGATACAATGAGCAGTTCTTC
CSVDDGRDRGRYNEQFF
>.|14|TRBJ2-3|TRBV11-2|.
TGTGCCAGCAGCGACAGGGACTTTGCGGATACGCAGTATTTT
CASSDRDFADTQYF
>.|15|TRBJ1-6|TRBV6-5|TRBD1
TGTGCCAGCAGGACGGACAGGGGACTTAATTCACCCCTCCACTTT
CASRTDRGLNSPLHF
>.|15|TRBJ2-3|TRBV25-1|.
TGTGCCAGCAGCGGGGAGCGGGTCAGAACAGATACGCAGTATTTT
CASSGERVRTDTQYF
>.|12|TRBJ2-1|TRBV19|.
TGTGCCACCAGATACAGGAGCAATGAGCAGTTCTTC
CATRYRSNEQFF
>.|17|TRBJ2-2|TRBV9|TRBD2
TGTGCCAGCAGCCGAGGGGGGTTGACTAGCGGTTCCGGGGAGCTGTTTTTT
CASSRGGLTSGSGELFF
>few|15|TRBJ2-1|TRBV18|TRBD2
TGTGCCAGCTCACCCGGGACTAGCGGGGGCAATGAGCAGTTCTTC
CASSPGTSGGNEQFF
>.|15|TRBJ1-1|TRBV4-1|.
TGCGCCAGCAGCCAAGATCCGGGGGGAAACACTGAAGCTTTCTTT
CASSQDPGGNTEAFF
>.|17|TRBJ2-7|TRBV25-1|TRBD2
TGTGCCAGCCAAGCCGGGACTAGCCCTCCTTACCACTACGAGCAGTACTTC
CASQAGTSPPYHYEQYF
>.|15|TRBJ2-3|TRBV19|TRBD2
TGTGCCAGTAAGGTGGCGGGAGCGGGAACAGATACGCAGTATTTT
CASKVAGAGTDTQYF
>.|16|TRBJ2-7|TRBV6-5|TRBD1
TGTGCCAGCAGTTCGTCTCCGGGACAGAACTCCTACGAGCAGTACTTC
CASSSSPGQNSYEQYF
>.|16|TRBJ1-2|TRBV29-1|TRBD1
TGCAGCGTTGACCCCGGGACAGTCCGGATGAGGGATGGCTACACCTTC
CSVDPGTVRMRDGYTF
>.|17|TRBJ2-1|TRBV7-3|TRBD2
TGTGCCAGCAGCCCCGGGCAGACTAGCGGGGGGAGGAATGAGCAGTTCTTC
CASSPGQTSGGRNEQFF
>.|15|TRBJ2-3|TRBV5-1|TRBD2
TGCGCCAGCAGCTTTAGCGGGGGCGGCACAGATACGCAGTATTTT
CASSFSGGGTDTQYF
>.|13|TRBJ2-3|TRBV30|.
TGTGCCTGGGTGGGCGGGCCGGCAGATACGCAGTATTTT
CAWVGGPADTQYF
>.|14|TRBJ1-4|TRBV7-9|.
TGTGCCAGCAGCTCGACAGTATATAATGAAAAACTGTTTTTT
CASSSTVYNEKLFF
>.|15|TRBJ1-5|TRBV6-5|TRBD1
TGTGCCAGCAGCCGACAGGGGTCGAACAATCAGCCCCAGCATTTT
CASSRQGSNNQPQHF
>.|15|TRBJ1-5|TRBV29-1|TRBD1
TGCAGCGTTGTAACCGGGACAGGGGTAAATCAGCCCCAGCATTTT
CSVVTGTGVNQPQHF
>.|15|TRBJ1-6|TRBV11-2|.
TGTGCCAGCAGCTGGACCGACAGCGCCAATTCACCCCTCCACTTT
CASSWTDSANSPLHF
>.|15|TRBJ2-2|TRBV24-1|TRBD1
TGTGCCACCAGTGACCCGACAGGGGGCACCGGGGAGCTGTTTTTT
CATSDPTGGTGELFF
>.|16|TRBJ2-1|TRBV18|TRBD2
TGTGCCAGCTCACCACAGGGACTAGCGGGAGGCCATGAGCAGTTCTTC
CASSPQGLAGGHEQFF
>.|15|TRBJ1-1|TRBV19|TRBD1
TGTGCCAGTAGCCAAACTCGGGACAGGAACACTGAAGCTTTCTTT
CASSQTRDRNTEAFF
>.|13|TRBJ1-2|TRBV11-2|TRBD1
TGTGCCAGCAGCTTCCCAGGGGGCGCTGGCTACACCTTC
CASSFPGGAGYTF
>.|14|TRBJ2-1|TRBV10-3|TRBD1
TGTGCCACATCCACAGGGGCCTCCTACAATGAGCAGTTCTTC
CATSTGASYNEQFF